The next 21 T cell receptor beta chains were all read from a single sample in a study of long-term antiretroviral therapy in people with HIV. Running of the v3.0 immunoSEQ assay took place at survey level. Libraries were prepared by immunoSEQ multiplex PCR; TCRdb keeps only in-frame clonotypes and omits some of them. The sample lists about 16,000 clones, over 70% occurring once. The sequencing here drew on unsorted PBMCs, taken 1.5 years before starting antiretroviral therapy. Source of these receptors: a woman between 50 and 59 years old with HIV.

This chain joins TRBV7-3 and TRBJ2-3; no clear D gene. Germline CDR1 SGHTA, CDR2 FQGTGA. This CDR3 spans 14 amino acids. Trimming took off 2 bases at V and 5 bases at J, with 11 bases between the two ends. The CDR3 loop is CASSLSSGEDTQYF. The CDR3 nucleotides read TGTGCCAGCAGCTTATCCTCCGGAGAAGATACGCAGTATTTT. Looking up the rest from reference TRBV7-3 and TRBJ2-3 gives the full variable domain: GAGVSQTPSNKVTEKGKYVELRCDPISGHTALYWYRQSLGQGPEFLIYFQGTGAADDSGLPNDRFFAVRPEGSVSTLKIQRTERGDSAVYLCASSLSSGEDTQYFGPGTRLTVL.

This chain connects TRBV5-1 to TRBJ1-2; the D gene is possibly TRBD1 (6 bases). Germline CDR1 SGHRS, CDR2 YFSETQ. Between the trimmed V and J ends, which lost 0 bases and 2 bases, there was a span of 11 bases. The CDR3 has 15 residues. This CDR3 is CASSLAQGSNYGYTF. As DNA, the CDR3 is TGCGCCAGCAGCTTGGCCCAGGGGTCCAACTATGGCTACACCTTC.

CDR3 sequence (DNA): TGTGCCAGCAGTGAATGGCAGCTCGATGGAAACACCATATATTTT. Translated: CASSEWQLDGNTIYF. The J gene is TRBJ1-3, the V gene TRBV6-1, with no clear D. The CDR3 sequence is 15 residues long. Germline V CDR1 and CDR2: MNHNS, SASEGT. Trimming took off 2 bases at V and 3 bases at J, with 11 bases between the two ends.

The V and J genes are TRBV30 and TRBJ2-3; 7 bases match TRBD1. Germline CDR1 reads GTSNPN; CDR2 reads SVGIG (reference sequence). This CDR3 comprises 15 residues. Trimming cost V 1 base and J 2 bases; bases outside gene matches: 6. The CDR3 here is CAWSAQRGLTDTQYF. CDR3 nucleotide sequence: TGTGCCTGGAGTGCCCAAAGGGGGCTCACAGATACGCAGTATTTT.

By share of the sample, this clone is medium-sized (0.01 to 0.1%). The V call is TRBV19, the J call TRBJ1-6; D unresolved. From germline, CDR1 is LNHDA and CDR2 SQIVND (reference sequence). V lost 3 bases to trimming and J lost 3 bases, with 6 bases between them. This CDR3 spans 14 amino acids. This chain's CDR3 is CASSMGSYNSPLHF. Written as DNA, the CDR3 is TGTGCCAGTAGTATGGGGAGCTATAATTCACCCCTCCACTTT.

The chain couples TRBV27 to TRBJ2-1; 10 bases agree with TRBD1. The CDR3 is 14 residues long. The V gene end was trimmed by 5 bases and the J gene end by 4 bases; junction bases not matched to a gene: 2. Germline CDR1 is MNHEY and CDR2 is SMNVEV (reference sequence). This CDR3 is CASSGQGVYNEQFF. The CDR3 DNA sequence: TGTGCCAGCAGTGGACAGGGGGTTTACAATGAGCAGTTCTTC.

The chain has TRBV5-1 and TRBJ2-1; 7 positions match TRBD2. Trimming at V came to 4 bases and at J to 8 bases, leaving 9 bases not matched to a gene. This CDR3 has 14 amino acids. Germline assignment: CDR1 SGHRS and CDR2 YFSETQ. CDR3 nucleotide sequence: TGCGCCAGCAGCGACCCGACTAGCAGCGATGAGCAGTTCTTC. Its translation: CASSDPTSSDEQFF.

The rearrangement joins TRBV10-3 to TRBJ1-1, with D possibly matching TRBD1 (5 bases). The germline gives CDR1 ENHRY, CDR2 SYGVKD. The CDR3 is 12 amino acids. Trimming removed 6 bases at V and 10 bases at J, with 15 bases between. The CDR3 region is CAIRGTGGVAFF. The DNA of the CDR3 is TGTGCCATCAGAGGGACTGGAGGGGTAGCTTTCTTT.

The chain has TRBV27 and TRBJ2-5, with D possibly TRBD1 on 5 matching bases. This CDR3 is 13 amino acids long. Germline CDR1 reads MNHEY; CDR2 reads SMNVEV (reference sequence). The germline V and J ends were trimmed by 2 bases and 3 bases, with 7 bases remaining between them. In nucleotides, the CDR3 is TGTGCCAGCAGTTTAGGCAGGGAAGAGACCCAGTACTTC. It encodes CASSLGREETQYF.

The V call is TRBV9, the J call TRBJ2-3; D gene unclear. Per the germline V gene, CDR1 is SGDLS and CDR2 is YYNGEE. Trimming shortened V by 0 bases and J by 3 bases, and 2 bases separated the two germline ends. CDR3 length: 12 amino acids. CDR3 region: CASSVETDTQYF. In DNA, the CDR3 is TGTGCCAGCAGCGTAGAAACAGATACGCAGTATTTT.

The gene calls are TRBV11-1 and TRBJ1-1, with 7 nucleotides matching TRBD1. Germline V gene sequence: CDR1 SGHAT, CDR2 FQDESV (reference sequence). V gave up 4 bases and J gave up 11 bases; unmatched junction bases: 7. The CDR3 has 12 amino acids. Here the CDR3 DNA reads TGTGCCAGCAGCTCGACAGGGCCCGAGGCTTTCTTT. Protein product: CASSSTGPEAFF.

This clone was counted between two and nine times. The J gene is TRBJ1-2, the V gene TRBV19; D remains unclear. The V end lost 6 bases, the J end lost 4 bases, and 12 bases lay between the germline ends. This CDR3 region has 13 residues. CDR1 and CDR2 (germline): LNHDA, SQIVND (reference sequence). CDR3 in amino acids: CASSPPQRYGYTF. DNA of the CDR3: TGTGCCAGTAGCCCCCCTCAGCGCTATGGCTACACCTTC. The variable domain in full, with the rest retrieved from reference TRBV19 and TRBJ1-2, is DGGITQSPKYLFRKEGQNVTLSCEQNLNHDAMYWYRQDPGQGLRLIYYSQIVNDFQKGDIAEGYSVSREKKESFPLTVTSAQKNPTAFYLCASSPPQRYGYTFGSGTRLTVV.

This chain joins TRBV6-5 and TRBJ1-6; no definite D call. The V end was cut by 9 bases, the J end by 10 bases, with 4 bases between. This CDR3 is built from 9 residues. Per germline, CDR1 MNHEY and CDR2 SVGAGI. DNA of the CDR3: TGTGCCAGACAATCACCCCTCCACTTT. This sequence encodes CARQSPLHF.

The DNA of the CDR3 is TGCAGCGTTGAGAAGGGACAGACTAACTATGGCTACACCTTC. This codes for CSVEKGQTNYGYTF. This chain uses TRBV29-1 with TRBJ1-2, with 7 bases matching TRBD1. Germline V gene sequence: CDR1 SQVTM, CDR2 ANQGSEA. The length of the CDR3 is 14 residues. V was clipped by 3 bases and J by 0 bases; unmatched bases: 4.

The J gene is TRBJ2-7, the V gene TRBV5-5; D gene unclear. V was cut by 7 bases and J by 0 bases, with 5 bases left in between. In germline, CDR1 is SGHKS, CDR2 YYEKEE (reference sequence). There are 11 residues in the CDR3. The CDR3 region is CASLDSYEQYF. The CDR3 region has the DNA TGTGCCAGCCTCGACTCCTACGAGCAGTACTTC.

V gene TRBV7-6 combines with J gene TRBJ2-1; 12 nucleotides line up with TRBD2. J lost 7 bases, V lost 6 bases, and 4 bases had no gene match. This CDR3 spans 14 amino acids. Per the germline V gene, CDR1 is SGHVS and CDR2 is FNYEAQ. The CDR3 sequence is CASRSSGGANEQFF. CDR3 bases: TGTGCCAGCAGATCTAGCGGGGGGGCGAATGAGCAGTTCTTC.

This chain links TRBV11-2 with TRBJ2-1; D perhaps matches TRBD2 (6 bases). CDR1 SGHAT and CDR2 FQNNGV come from the germline V gene. The CDR3 consists of 19 residues. Trimming took 0 bases from V and 0 from J, leaving 18 bases between them. The CDR3 is CASSLEYVADYSSYNEQFF. The CDR3 nucleotides read TGTGCCAGCAGCTTAGAGTATGTAGCGGATTATAGCTCCTACAATGAGCAGTTCTTC.

The rearrangement uses TRBV6-5 and TRBJ1-2; a possible D gene is TRBD1 (6 bases). The germline V gene encodes CDR1 MNHEY and CDR2 SVGAGI. V shed 5 bases and J shed 4 bases, with 17 bases lying between them. The CDR3 extends over 15 amino acids. The CDR3 DNA follows: TGTGCCAGCAGTACCGGGACAACCGAGGGCTATGGCTACACCTTC. This codes for CASSTGTTEGYGYTF.

The genes are TRBV4-1 and TRBJ2-7; D gene ambiguous. The V end was cut by 0 bases, the J end by 2 bases, with 5 bases between. Germline V lookup: CDR1 MGHRA, CDR2 YSYEKL. This CDR3 has 13 residues. The CDR3 DNA reads TGCGCCAGCAGCCAAGAGATGGCCTACGAGCAGTACTTC. Residues: CASSQEMAYEQYF.

This clone is judged medium-sized. The chain recombines TRBV2 with TRBJ2-2; 9 bases match TRBD2. The germline V gene encodes CDR1 SNHLY and CDR2 FYNNEI. This CDR3 has 15 amino acids. The junction had 6 bases not matched to a gene; V was cut back by 6 bases and J by 4 bases. The CDR3 protein is CASRGGGASTGELFF. The CDR3 nucleotides read TGTGCCAGCAGGGGCGGGGGGGCCTCCACCGGGGAGCTGTTTTTT.

V gene TRBV5-8 combines with J gene TRBJ1-4; D remains unclear. Looked up from germline, CDR1 is SGHTS and CDR2 is YDEGEE. CDR3 length: 13 amino acids. With 5 bases removed from V and 4 bases from J, the gap between germline ends came to 9 bases. CDR3 sequence: CASSLRGNEKLFF. CDR3 in DNA: TGTGCCAGCAGTCTCCGGGGTAATGAAAAACTGTTTTTT.